One and the same sample provided the 18 T cell receptor beta chains below, sequenced in a study of blood T cell repertoires in COVID-19. Method: immunoSEQ multiplex PCR; TCRdb's copy keeps in-frame clones and lacks some. This table holds tens of thousands of clones, around 83% found once. Sequencing was carried out using peripheral blood. Receptors originate from a human donor in a cohort sampled during active COVID-19.

V is TRBV15 and J is TRBJ2-1; 7 bases agree with TRBD2. Trimming cost V 0 bases and J 8 bases; bases outside gene matches: 4. The CDR3 covers 14 residues. Germline V gene data show CDR1 as LNHNV and CDR2 as YYDKDF (reference sequence). The CDR3 DNA reads as TGTGCCACCAGCAGAGATGGGAGGGAGGATGAGCAGTTCTTC. This encodes CATSRDGREDEQFF.

This chain joins TRBV7-3 and TRBJ2-6, with 7 bases fitting TRBD2. The CDR3 is made up of 16 amino acids. V shed 2 bases, J shed 0 bases, and the junction held 1 base outside the gene matches. The germline V gene encodes CDR1 SGHTA and CDR2 FQGTGA. CDR3 sequence reads: CASSLGGSSGANVLTF. For the CDR3, the DNA is TGTGCCAGCAGCTTAGGCGGGAGCTCTGGGGCCAACGTCCTGACTTTC.

The chain couples TRBV7-2 to TRBJ1-3; maybe TRBD1 (6 bases). The CDR3 length is 13 residues. The germline V gene encodes CDR1 SGHTA and CDR2 FQGNSA. V was clipped by 4 bases and J by 4 bases, with 8 bases between them. In DNA, the CDR3 is TGTGCCAGCAGCTCGGGGGGCGGAAACACCATATATTTT. Translated, it gives CASSSGGGNTIYF.

The CDR3 DNA sequence: TGTGCCAGCAGCTCCCCCGGGACTAGCGGGAGGAATGAGCAGTTCTTC. This gives the protein CASSSPGTSGRNEQFF. The chain joins TRBV11-2 to TRBJ2-1; 15 bases align to TRBD2. V shed 4 bases and J 7 bases; nucleotides not matched to a gene: 5. Germline V lookup: CDR1 SGHAT, CDR2 FQNNGV. This CDR3 spans 16 amino acids.

The chain is built from TRBV5-1 and TRBJ2-2; TRBD1 might be the D (6 bases). The CDR3 covers 15 residues. Germline V gives CDR1 SGHRS, CDR2 YFSETQ. Trimming took off 0 bases at V and 3 bases at J, with 9 bases between the two ends. The CDR3 sequence is CASSLGQAHTGELFF. CDR3 bases: TGCGCCAGCAGCTTGGGACAGGCGCACACCGGGGAGCTGTTTTTT. The variable domain in full, with the rest retrieved from reference TRBV5-1 and TRBJ2-2, is KAGVTQTPRYLIKTRGQQVTLSCSPISGHRSVSWYQQTPGQGLQFLFEYFSETQRNKGNFPGRFSGRQFSNSRSEMNVSTLELGDSALYLCASSLGQAHTGELFFGEGSRLTVL.

The V gene is TRBV7-8, the J gene TRBJ2-5, with D maybe TRBD1 (6 bases). The germline gives CDR1 SGHVS, CDR2 FQNEAQ. This CDR3 has 14 residues. Trimming took 5 bases from V and 4 from J, leaving 14 bases between them. The CDR3 loop reads CASSGSGAGETQYF. The DNA for the CDR3 is TGTGCCAGCAGCGGGTCAGGGGCGGGAGAGACCCAGTACTTC. Using reference TRBV7-8 and TRBJ2-5 for the parts outside the CDR3, the full variable domain is GAGVSQSPRYKVAKRGQDVALRCDPISGHVSLFWYQQALGQGPEFLTYFQNEAQLDKSGLPSDRFFAERPEGSVSTLKIQRTQQEDSAVYLCASSGSGAGETQYFGPGTRLLVL.

The chain carries TRBV5-5 and TRBJ2-7; perhaps TRBD1 as D (6 bases). Germline CDR1 SGHKS, CDR2 YYEKEE (reference sequence). V lost 6 bases and J lost 1, with 17 bases in between. There are 15 residues in the CDR3. CDR3: CASTIETGISYEQYF. CDR3 sequence (DNA): TGTGCCAGCACTATCGAAACAGGGATATCCTACGAGCAGTACTTC.

V usage is TRBV24-1 and J usage is TRBJ2-7, with TRBD1 matching 9 bases. Germline V gene data show CDR1 as KGHDR and CDR2 as SFDVKD. The trim removed 2 bases at V and 5 bases at J, leaving 9 bases unmatched. CDR3 size: 16 residues. CDR3 coding DNA: TGTGCCACCAGTGATTGTTTCCGGGACAGGGACGACGAGCAGTACTTC. Encoded protein: CATSDCFRDRDDEQYF.

J is TRBJ1-2 and V is TRBV7-2, with D unclear. CDR1 SGHTA and CDR2 FQGNSA come from the germline V gene. The CDR3 consists of 12 residues. Trimming shortened V by 5 bases and J by 4 bases, and 8 bases separated the two germline ends. CDR3 loop: CASSPPSYGYTF. CDR3 sequence (DNA): TGTGCCAGCAGCCCCCCCAGCTATGGCTACACCTTC.

The chain couples TRBV5-4 to TRBJ2-7, with TRBD2 matching 11 bases. The CDR3 has 15 amino acids. Germline CDR1 SGHNT, CDR2 YYREEE (reference sequence). V trimming: 2 bases; J trimming: 7 bases; junction bases outside the gene matches: 8. The CDR3: CASSFGTSGPREQYF. DNA of the CDR3: TGTGCCAGCAGCTTCGGGACTAGCGGCCCCCGAGAGCAGTACTTC. Using reference TRBV5-4 and TRBJ2-7 for the parts outside the CDR3, the full variable domain is ETGVTQSPTHLIKTRGQQVTLRCSSQSGHNTVSWYQQALGQGPQFIFQYYREEENGRGNFPPRFSGLQFPNYSSELNVNALELDDSALYLCASSFGTSGPREQYFGPGTRLTVT.

The V call is TRBV6-5, the J call TRBJ2-4, with D possibly TRBD1 on 7 matching bases. CDR3 length: 16 residues. Trimming shortened V by 0 bases and J by 2 bases, and 11 bases separated the two germline ends. CDR1 is MNHEY and CDR2 is SVGAGI in the germline V gene. The CDR3, as DNA: TGTGCCAGCAGTTACTCGGAGGGGGCGTCCAAAAACATTCAGTACTTC. Translating gives CASSYSEGASKNIQYF.

This chain connects TRBV15 to TRBJ1-2; 8 positions agree with TRBD1. CDR1 is LNHNV and CDR2 is YYDKDF in the germline V gene (reference sequence). The CDR3 covers 14 residues. Trimming cost V 1 base and J 5 bases; bases outside gene matches: 3. The chain's CDR3 is CATSRGDRGYGYTF. For the CDR3, the DNA is TGTGCCACCAGCAGAGGTGACAGGGGTTATGGCTACACCTTC.

The chain employs TRBV5-6 and TRBJ2-7; TRBD2 aligns across 7 bases. V lost 4 bases and J lost 4; bases outside the gene matches: 8. Germline-derived CDR1 and CDR2 are SGHDT and YYEEEE. The CDR3 consists of 14 residues. The CDR3 DNA follows: TGTGCCAGCAGCCCGGGGGGAGGGCTTTACGAGCAGTACTTC. Translation gives CASSPGGGLYEQYF.

As concerns this clone: The junction departs from the called germline gene at one end, perhaps through a read error. DNA of the CDR3: TGTGCCAGCAGTGACTCCAACGAGCAGTACTTC. This translates into CASSDSNEQYF. The rearrangement links TRBV6-5 to TRBJ2-7; D ambiguous. This CDR3 comprises 11 residues. In germline, CDR1 is MNHEY, CDR2 SVGAGI.

J is TRBJ2-7 and V is TRBV6-5; 9 bases line up with TRBD1. The CDR3 contains 15 residues. Per germline, CDR1 MNHEY and CDR2 SVGAGI. J gave up 6 bases and V 6 bases, and 12 bases lay outside the gene matches. In DNA form, the CDR3 reads TGTGCCAGCAGCCTCACCGGGACAGGGAGATCCGAGCAGTACTTC. Translation gives CASSLTGTGRSEQYF.

V and J are TRBV5-4 and TRBJ2-3; the match to TRBD2 covers 11 bases. CDR1 is SGHNT, CDR2 YYREEE, per germline (reference sequence). J gave up 0 bases and V 3 bases, and 3 bases lay outside the gene matches. The CDR3 spans 16 residues. For the CDR3, the DNA is TGTGCCAGCAGCTCACGACTAGCGGGAAGCACAGATACGCAGTATTTT. It translates to CASSSRLAGSTDTQYF. The full variable domain, completed using reference TRBV5-4 and TRBJ2-3, is ETGVTQSPTHLIKTRGQQVTLRCSSQSGHNTVSWYQQALGQGPQFIFQYYREEENGRGNFPPRFSGLQFPNYSSELNVNALELDDSALYLCASSSRLAGSTDTQYFGPGTRLTVL.

This sequence joins TRBV13 and TRBJ2-7; TRBD1 aligns across 9 bases. Germline CDR1 and CDR2: PRHDT and FYEKMQ (reference sequence). V trimming: 6 bases; J trimming: 4 bases; junction bases outside the gene matches: 7. CDR3 size: 14 residues. The CDR3 region is CASSVKQGAYEQYF. As DNA, the CDR3 is TGTGCCAGCAGTGTAAAACAGGGGGCTTACGAGCAGTACTTC.

The rearrangement uses TRBV2 and TRBJ2-1; D might be TRBD2 (6 bases). The germline gives CDR1 SNHLY, CDR2 FYNNEI. The length of the CDR3 is 14 residues. V gave up 7 bases and J gave up 0 bases, with 10 bases separating them. The CDR3 reads CASTGGSSYNEQFF. In DNA, the CDR3 is TGTGCCAGCACCGGGGGTAGCTCCTACAATGAGCAGTTCTTC.